The entry below describes one T cell receptor beta chain. Its antigen is currently not known. Per-base qualities were not stored, and no clone one base away is much larger. From the cysteine up to the phenylalanine, the CDR3 has a length of 15 residues. Here the CDR3 DNA is all that survives: 45 bases in frame from base 1. Via the germline V gene, CDR1 is SGHRS and CDR2 YFSETQ. V and J lose 4 bases and 4 bases, and a span of 14 bases separates them. The entry originates in a study of blood T cell repertoires in COVID-19 (dated by TCRdb to about 2020). Regarding the study in general: Samples from collaborators originated in the United States, Italy and Spain and spanned both the acute and convalescent phases of COVID-19. The dataset comprised deeply sampled blood TCRbeta repertoires from subjects exposed to, actively infected with, or recovered from COVID-19. The repertoires were made available in a free public database intended to serve as a resource for research on the immune response to SARS-CoV-2. The prospective study material was composed of cDNA or gDNA derived from T cells, B-cell-depleted T cells, or PBMCs. The samples were drawn from the first 160 participants of the ongoing ImmuneRACE study and from 1,254 subjects provided by 6 global collaborators. HLA class I and class II types, where available, came from metadata supplied by the sample provider rather than from assay-based typing. A de-identified subject ID, COVID-19 status, age in years and sex were almost always included in the sample metadata.

Results the study describes overall, beyond this receptor: The amount of clinical and demographic metadata varied by source and participant and was provided uncurated.

TCRbeta CDR3 regions were amplified from genomic DNA by means of the immunoSEQ Assay, a bias-controlled multiplex PCR. Turning to the authors' computational methods: The number of nucleated cells in each sample was estimated from the amplification of reference gene primers within the assay. Sequence reads were collapsed and filtered to measure the absolute abundance of every unique TCRbeta CDR3 rearrangement. Productive Simpson clonality was computed per sample as the square root of Simpson's diversity index over productive rearrangements. TCRdb mirrors the immuneACCESS table, restricted to in-frame sequences. Some clones are absent from its copies; in checked studies, under half trace to an unresolved V gene, and the reason for the others is unknown. V and J calls and clone size are given by that table; D and trimming were obtained from the DNA. The sample data list over 150,000 clones, and 84% of these were observed just once. Jointly, the top ten make up 2.5% to 3% of the sample.

In Seattle, one collaborating source enrolled patients while the infection was active and tracked those patients longitudinally over the course of disease. The collaborating institutions used their own protocols to collect whole blood in K2EDTA tubes. For TCRbeta analysis, collaborators shipped samples as frozen whole blood, isolated PBMCs, or DNA extracted from either of those sample types. The sequence links TRBV5-1 to TRBJ1-4, with no confident D gene call. The sample consisted of peripheral blood. This receptor was obtained from a woman older than 75 with COVID-19, enrolled during active disease. The CDR3 reads as follows: CASSRDGLVNEKLFF. The bases are TGCGCCAGCAGCCGCGATGGACTGGTTAATGAAAAACTGTTTTTT.